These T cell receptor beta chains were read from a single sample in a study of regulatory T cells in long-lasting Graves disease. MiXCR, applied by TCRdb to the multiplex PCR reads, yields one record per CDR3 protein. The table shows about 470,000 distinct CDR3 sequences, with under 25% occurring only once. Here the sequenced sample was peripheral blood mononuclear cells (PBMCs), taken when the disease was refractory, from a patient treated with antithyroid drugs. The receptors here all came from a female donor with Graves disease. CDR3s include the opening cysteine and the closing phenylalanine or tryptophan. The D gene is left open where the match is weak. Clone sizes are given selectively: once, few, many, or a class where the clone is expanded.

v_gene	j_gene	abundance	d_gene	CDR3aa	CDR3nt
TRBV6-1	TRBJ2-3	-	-	CASTASDTQYF	TGTGCCAGCACAGCATCAGATACGCAGTATTTT
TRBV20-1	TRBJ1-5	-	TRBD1	CSAKEGRTGKNQPQHF	TGCAGTGCGAAAGAGGGTAGGACAGGGAAAAATCAGCCCCAGCATTTT
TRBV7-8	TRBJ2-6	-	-	CASSSGSRAGANVLTF	TGTGCCAGCAGCTCAGGCTCCAGGGCTGGGGCCAACGTCCTGACTTTC
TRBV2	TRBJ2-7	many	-	CASRSPVGEQYF	TGTGCCAGCAGATCCCCGGTTGGGGAGCAGTACTTC
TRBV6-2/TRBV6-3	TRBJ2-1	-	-	CASRPHRSSYNEQFF	TGTGCCAGCAGGCCCCATCGAAGCTCCTACAACGAGCAGTTCTTC
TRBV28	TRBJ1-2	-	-	CASSRPLPGSPYGYTF	TGTGCCAGCAGCCGTCCCCTCCCAGGTTCACCCTATGGCTACACCTTC
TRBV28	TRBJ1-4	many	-	CASIKRQGLGLPFEKLFF	TGTGCCAGCATTAAACGGCAGGGGCTAGGGCTCCCCTTCGAAAAACTGTTTTTT
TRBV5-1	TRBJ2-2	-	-	CASSLEGLYTGELFF	TGCGCCAGCAGCTTGGAGGGACTCTACACCGGGGAGCTGTTTTTT
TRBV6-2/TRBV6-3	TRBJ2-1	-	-	CASKPWTISSGNEQFF	TGTGCCAGCAAACCCTGGACCATCTCCTCTGGTAATGAGCAGTTCTTC
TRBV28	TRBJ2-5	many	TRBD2	CASSPGLAGVGRETQYF	TGTGCCAGCAGCCCGGGACTAGCGGGTGTTGGTAGGGAGACCCAGTACTTC
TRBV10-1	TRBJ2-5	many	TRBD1	CARGTGGQETQYF	TGCGCCAGAGGGACAGGGGGCCAAGAGACCCAGTACTTC
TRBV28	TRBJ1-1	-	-	CASSLWGGDTEAFF	TGTGCCAGCAGTTTATGGGGAGGGGACACTGAAGCTTTCTTT
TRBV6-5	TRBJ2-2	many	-	CASSYGRRVSGELFF	TGTGCCAGCAGTTACGGCAGAAGGGTATCCGGGGAGCTGTTTTTT
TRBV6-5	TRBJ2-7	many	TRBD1	CASSYSTGQGFYEQYF	TGTGCCAGCAGTTACTCGACGGGACAGGGGTTTTACGAGCAGTACTTC
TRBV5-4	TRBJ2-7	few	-	CASSLYGGYEQYF	TGTGCCAGCAGCTTGTACGGGGGATACGAGCAGTACTTC
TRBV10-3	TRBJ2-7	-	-	CAIKSSYEQYF	TGTGCCATCAAGAGCTCCTACGAGCAGTACTTC
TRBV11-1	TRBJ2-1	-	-	CASSSFADSPFF	TGTGCCAGCAGCTCATTTGCCGACAGTCCGTTCTTC
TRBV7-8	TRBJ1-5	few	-	CASSLARGGVSNQPQHF	TGTGCCAGCAGCTTAGCGCGGGGAGGCGTGAGCAATCAGCCCCAGCATTTT
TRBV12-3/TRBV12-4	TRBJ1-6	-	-	CASSPVNSPLHF	TGTGCCAGCAGCCCGGTGAATTCACCCCTCCACTTT
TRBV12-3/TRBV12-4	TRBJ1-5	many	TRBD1	CASMNRGNQPQHF	TGTGCCAGCATGAACAGGGGGAATCAGCCCCAGCATTTT
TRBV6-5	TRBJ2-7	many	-	CASSYRGGSYEQYF	TGTGCCAGCAGTTACAGGGGCGGCTCCTACGAGCAGTACTTC
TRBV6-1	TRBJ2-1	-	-	CASRLAVGGNYNEQFF	TGTGCCAGCAGACTAGCTGTGGGAGGTAACTACAATGAGCAGTTCTTC
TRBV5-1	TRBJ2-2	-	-	CASSVAVQDTGELFF	TGCGCCAGCAGCGTCGCTGTCCAAGACACCGGGGAGCTGTTTTTT
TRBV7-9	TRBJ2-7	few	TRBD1	CASSLDRGMYEQYF	TGTGCCAGCAGCTTGGACAGGGGGATGTACGAGCAGTACTTC
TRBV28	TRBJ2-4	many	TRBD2	CASSLRGGSGNIQYF	TGTGCCAGCAGTTTGCGCGGGGGATCGGGAAACATTCAGTACTTC
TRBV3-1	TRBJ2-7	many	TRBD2	CASSQGRGRLAGVYEQYF	TGTGCCAGCAGCCAAGGAAGGGGGCGACTAGCGGGAGTCTACGAGCAGTACTTC
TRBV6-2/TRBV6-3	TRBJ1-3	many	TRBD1	CASSYPTGAADTIYF	TGTGCCAGCAGTTACCCGACAGGGGCGGCGGACACCATATATTTT
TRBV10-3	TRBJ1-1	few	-	CAISKGTLDEAFF	TGTGCCATCAGTAAAGGGACGTTGGATGAAGCTTTCTTT
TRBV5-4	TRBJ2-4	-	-	CASRIWGTGKNIQYF	TGTGCCAGCAGGATATGGGGTACAGGGAAAAACATTCAGTACTTC
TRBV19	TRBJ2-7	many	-	CASSIVLDVNEQYF	TGTGCCAGTAGTATTGTGTTGGACGTTAACGAGCAGTACTTC
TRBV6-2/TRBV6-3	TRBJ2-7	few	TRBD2	CASSPPTSASEQYF	TGTGCCAGCAGCCCCCCGACTAGCGCCTCCGAGCAGTACTTC
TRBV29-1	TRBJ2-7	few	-	CSVVGGLSGEQYF	TGCAGCGTTGTTGGGGGGCTTTCCGGAGAGCAGTACTTC
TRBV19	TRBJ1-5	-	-	CASSMKAGPTLYSNQPQHF	TGTGCCAGTAGTATGAAAGCAGGGCCGACGCTTTATAGCAATCAGCCCCAGCATTTT
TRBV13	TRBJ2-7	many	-	CASSTSESYEQYF	TGTGCCAGCAGCACAAGCGAATCCTACGAGCAGTACTTC
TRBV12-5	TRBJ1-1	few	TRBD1	CASGSTRGTGTNTEAFF	TGTGCTAGTGGTTCCACCCGGGGGACAGGGACCAACACTGAAGCTTTCTTT
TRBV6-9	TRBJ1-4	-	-	CASSYSSPVATNEKLFF	TGTGCCAGCAGTTACTCTTCCCCGGTGGCAACTAATGAAAAACTGTTTTTT
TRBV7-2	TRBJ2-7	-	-	CASSFKTGEQYF	TGTGCCAGCAGCTTTAAGACGGGAGAGCAGTACTTC
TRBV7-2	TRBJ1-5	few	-	CASSFTGFNQPQHF	TGTGCCAGCAGCTTTACAGGTTTCAATCAGCCCCAGCATTTT
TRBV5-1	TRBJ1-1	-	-	CASSRTQGASTEAFF	TGCGCCAGCAGCCGAACGCAGGGCGCGAGCACTGAAGCTTTCTTT
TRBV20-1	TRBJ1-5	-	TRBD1	CSANREGASQPQHF	TGCAGTGCCAACCGGGAGGGGGCATCTCAGCCCCAGCATTTT
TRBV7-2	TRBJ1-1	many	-	CASSSLGQYTEAFF	TGTGCCAGCAGCTCATTGGGGCAGTACACTGAAGCTTTCTTT
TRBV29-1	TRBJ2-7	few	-	CSVDIGAYEQYF	TGCAGCGTTGATATAGGGGCCTACGAGCAGTACTTC
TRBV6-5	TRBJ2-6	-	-	CASSSEPGANVLTF	TGTGCCAGCAGTTCCGAGCCTGGGGCCAACGTCCTGACTTTC
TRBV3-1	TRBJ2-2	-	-	CASERTGELFF	TGTGCCAGCGAGCGGACCGGGGAGCTGTTTTTT
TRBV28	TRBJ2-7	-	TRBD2	CASSLLLAGEGSYEQYF	TGTGCCAGCAGTTTACTTTTAGCGGGAGAGGGCTCCTACGAGCAGTACTTC
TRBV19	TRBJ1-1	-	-	CASSPRARGMNTEAFF	TGTGCCAGTAGTCCCAGAGCCAGGGGCATGAACACTGAAGCTTTCTTT
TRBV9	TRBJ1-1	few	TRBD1	CASSPGQGARTEAFF	TGTGCCAGCAGCCCGGGACAGGGGGCCCGCACTGAAGCTTTCTTT
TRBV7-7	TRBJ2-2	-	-	CASSKNPRSPDTGELFF	TGTGCTAGCAGCAAGAACCCGAGGAGCCCTGACACCGGGGAGCTGTTTTTT
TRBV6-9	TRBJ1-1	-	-	CASSSDQGTEAFF	TGTGCCAGCAGTTCCGACCAAGGGACTGAAGCTTTCTTT
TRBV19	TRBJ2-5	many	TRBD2	CASSTMGGAETQYF	TGTGCCAGTAGTACCATGGGAGGGGCAGAGACCCAGTACTTC
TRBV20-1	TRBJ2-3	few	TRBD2	CSARTSGIFADTQYF	TGCAGTGCAAGGACTAGCGGGATCTTCGCAGATACGCAGTATTTT
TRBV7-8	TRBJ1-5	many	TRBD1	CASSPDRALQPQHF	TGTGCCAGCAGCCCGGACAGGGCGCTTCAGCCCCAGCATTTT
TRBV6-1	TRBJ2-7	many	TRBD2	CASRTGTTTPYEQYF	TGTGCCAGCAGAACCGGGACTACTACCCCATACGAGCAGTACTTC